The 10 T cell receptor beta chains below come from one sample, sequenced in a study of blood T cell repertoires in COVID-19. TCRdb's copy holds only in-frame clones and misses some; the assay was immunoSEQ multiplex PCR. This sample has about 150,000 clones, with 65% to 90% found just once. The sample comprised peripheral blood. All receptors come from a man between 65 and 80 years old with acute or convalescent COVID-19.

V and J are TRBV14 and TRBJ1-1; a weak D match, TRBD1 (6 bases). CDR1 and CDR2 from the germline V gene are SGHDN and FVKESK. The CDR3 contains 19 residues. V shed 0 bases and J shed 2 bases, with 22 bases lying between them. The CDR3, as DNA: TGTGCCAGCAGCCAAGAGGGTGGTTACAGGGCGGCTTTAAACACTGAAGCTTTCTTT. Translated: CASSQEGGYRAALNTEAFF.

The V call is TRBV5-1, the J call TRBJ2-2, with 8 bases aligning to TRBD1. Per germline, CDR1 SGHRS and CDR2 YFSETQ. The V segment lost 4 bases and the J segment 4 bases; nucleotides outside the gene matches: 6. This CDR3 is built from 15 residues. DNA for the CDR3: TGCGCCAGCAGCCCCGGACAGGGAGGCACCGGGGAGCTGTTTTTT. It is translated as CASSPGQGGTGELFF. Together with reference TRBV5-1 and TRBJ2-2, the CDR3 gives the full variable domain: KAGVTQTPRYLIKTRGQQVTLSCSPISGHRSVSWYQQTPGQGLQFLFEYFSETQRNKGNFPGRFSGRQFSNSRSEMNVSTLELGDSALYLCASSPGQGGTGELFFGEGSRLTVL.

The rearrangement joins TRBV7-9 to TRBJ1-5; tentatively, D is TRBD1 (5 bases). The V gene's germline CDR1 is SEHNR and CDR2 FQNEAQ (reference sequence). The CDR3 has 13 amino acids. Trimming cost V 3 bases and J 7 bases, with 10 bases left between them. This chain's CDR3 is CASSFQGGQPQHF. CDR3 bases: TGTGCCAGCAGCTTTCAGGGAGGGCAGCCCCAGCATTTT.

In its sample, this clone was seen once. The chain combines TRBV6-5 with TRBJ2-1, with 7 bases lining up with TRBD2. Losses at the gene ends were 3 bases for V and 7 bases for J; bases not matched to a gene: 6. The CDR3 runs to 14 residues. In germline, CDR1 is MNHEY, CDR2 SVGAGI. The CDR3 protein is CASSYLGRGNEQFF. The CDR3, as DNA: TGTGCCAGCAGTTATTTGGGGAGGGGAAATGAGCAGTTCTTC.

The J gene is TRBJ2-3, the V gene TRBV7-2, with 8 bases lining up with TRBD2. CDR1 and CDR2 from the germline V gene are SGHTA and FQGNSA. CDR3 length: 17 amino acids. Trimming at V came to 1 base and at J to 2 bases, leaving 8 bases not matched to a gene. CDR3 region: CASSLVGTSGPTDTQYF. The CDR3 nucleotides are TGTGCCAGCAGCTTAGTAGGTACTAGCGGCCCCACAGATACGCAGTATTTT.

The chain joins TRBV9 to TRBJ2-5; D is possibly TRBD1 (6 bases). CDR3 size: 15 residues. Germline V gene lookup returns CDR1 SGDLS and CDR2 YYNGEE. Trimming pared 1 base from V and 2 bases from J, leaving 12 bases between. CDR3 DNA sequence: TGTGCCAGCAGCGTAATGGACAGCATTCAAGAGACCCAGTACTTC. Protein sequence: CASSVMDSIQETQYF.

This clone has more than one count but fewer than ten. The chain combines TRBV4-3 with TRBJ2-5, with 12 positions matching TRBD2. Germline lookup yields CDR1 LGHNA and CDR2 YSLEER. This CDR3 has 16 residues. The V gene end was trimmed by 1 base and the J gene end by 1 base; junction bases not matched to a gene: 1. CDR3 loop: CASSQATSGGQETQYF. The CDR3 bases are TGCGCCAGCAGCCAAGCGACTAGCGGGGGCCAAGAGACCCAGTACTTC.

The gene calls are TRBV9 and TRBJ1-2; D is possibly TRBD1 (6 bases). In germline, CDR1 is SGDLS, CDR2 YYNGEE. Trimming took off 2 bases at V and 4 bases at J, with 9 bases between the two ends. The CDR3 contains 13 residues. CDR3 nucleotide sequence: TGTGCCAGCAGCGTCGGACAGAGCTATGGCTACACCTTC. Encoded protein: CASSVGQSYGYTF.

This chain joins TRBV28 and TRBJ2-1; TRBD2 aligns across 11 bases. This CDR3 is built from 18 residues. Germline V gene lookup returns CDR1 MDHEN and CDR2 SYDVKM. Trimming removed 6 bases from V and 4 bases from J; junction bases left unmatched: 14. The CDR3 is CASRPFGTSGGGYNEQFF. The CDR3 DNA reads as TGTGCCAGCAGGCCTTTCGGGACTAGCGGAGGGGGGTACAATGAGCAGTTCTTC.

This clone has a single count. The V gene is TRBV5-5, the J gene TRBJ2-7; D is perhaps TRBD2 (5 bases). The CDR3 has 13 amino acids. The V and J ends lost 0 bases and 5 bases respectively, with 9 bases between them. The germline V gene has CDR1 SGHKS and CDR2 YYEKEE (reference sequence). DNA of the CDR3: TGTGCCAGCAGCTTGGCGGGATCCCACGAGCAGTACTTC. Translation: CASSLAGSHEQYF.